Below are 2 T cell receptor beta chains sequenced from a single sample in a study of OX40 agonist ivuxolimab in advanced cancers. This table comes from immunoSEQ multiplex PCR, and its TCRdb copy is limited to in-frame clones, with some not included. The data contain roughly 38,000 clones, about 86% of them seen just once; the ten biggest clones take up approximately 35%. The sample in question was CD4+ or CD8+ T cells sorted from blood, obtained in a trial of the OX40 agonist ivuxolimab. Every receptor here comes from an adult with an advanced solid tumor such as melanoma, head and neck, liver or kidney cancer.

The chain is built from TRBV5-7 and TRBJ2-3, with 11 bases matching TRBD2. TRBV5-7 is an ORF, and what it does is uncertain. The junction had 6 bases not matched to a gene; V was cut back by 5 bases and J by 1 base. The CDR3 loop spans 16 amino acids. The CDR3, as DNA: TGTGCCAGCAGTAGGACTAGCGGGTCCGGCACAGATACGCAGTATTTT. Its translation is CASSRTSGSGTDTQYF.

The chain is built from TRBV5-1 and TRBJ2-1; D possibly uses TRBD1 or TRBD2 (5 bases each). This CDR3 region has 13 residues. V lost 4 bases and J lost 5, with 10 bases in between. The germline CDR1 and CDR2 sequences are SGHRS and YFSETQ. The CDR3 DNA follows: TGCGCCAGCAGCGACGGGACCGACAATGAGCAGTTCTTC. Translation gives CASSDGTDNEQFF.